The 23 T cell receptor beta chains below all came from one sample that was sequenced in a study of regulatory and conventional T cells in RAG deficiency. The sorted regulatory T cells were CD4+, CD25-high and CD127-low, with genomic DNA sequenced. Clones were read by immunoSEQ multiplex PCR, and TCRdb kept only the in-frame ones, dropping some. Here the sample spans some 20,000 clones, roughly 89% being singletons. A further study also used this sample, focusing on regulatory T cells. Per that paper: The PCR used 52 TRBV and 13 TRBJ primers.

Specimen: Tregs sorted from blood. The receptors here all came from a human donor in good health.

The chain uses TRBV5-1 and TRBJ2-5; tentatively, D is TRBD2 (6 bases). CDR3 length: 16 amino acids. Germline CDR1 SGHRS, CDR2 YFSETQ. V was cut by 0 bases and J by 0 bases, with 12 bases left in between. The CDR3 DNA is TGCGCCAGCAGCTTGGGACCGGGGGTTAACCAAGAGACCCAGTACTTC. This encodes CASSLGPGVNQETQYF. Full variable domain (rest looked up from reference TRBV5-1 and TRBJ2-5): KAGVTQTPRYLIKTRGQQVTLSCSPISGHRSVSWYQQTPGQGLQFLFEYFSETQRNKGNFPGRFSGRQFSNSRSEMNVSTLELGDSALYLCASSLGPGVNQETQYFGPGTRLLVL.

The CDR3 DNA reads as TGTGCCAGCAGTCACCCGGGACAGGGTGATGGATCACCCCTCCACTTT. Translation: CASSHPGQGDGSPLHF. The chain has TRBV6-6 and TRBJ1-6; 9 bases are a match to TRBD1. The CDR3 consists of 16 residues. V trimming: 5 bases; J trimming: 10 bases; junction bases outside the gene matches: 12. CDR1 and CDR2 (germline): MNHNY, SVGAGI (reference sequence).

The genes are TRBV28 and TRBJ2-5, with 7 bases that match TRBD2. In germline, CDR1 is MDHEN, CDR2 SYDVKM. This CDR3 is built from 15 residues. Trimming cost V 5 bases and J 5 bases; bases outside gene matches: 11. CDR3 sequence (DNA): TGTGCCAGCAGTCCGGGGGGTCGCGCCATCGAGACCCAGTACTTC. Residues: CASSPGGRAIETQYF.

The CDR3 DNA sequence: TGTGCCAGTAGTCAACAGGGTGAAAAACTGTTTTTT. Translated: CASSQQGEKLFF. The chain employs TRBV19 and TRBJ1-4; tentative D call: TRBD1 (6 bases). CDR3 length: 12 residues. The germline V and J ends were trimmed by 5 bases and 7 bases, with 8 bases remaining between them. Germline loops: CDR1 LNHDA, CDR2 SQIVND (reference sequence). Based on the CDR3 plus reference TRBV19 and TRBJ1-4, the full variable domain is DGGITQSPKYLFRKEGQNVTLSCEQNLNHDAMYWYRQDPGQGLRLIYYSQIVNDFQKGDIAEGYSVSREKKESFPLTVTSAQKNPTAFYLCASSQQGEKLFFGSGTQLSVL.

The genes are TRBV6-5 and TRBJ1-2; D remains ambiguous. Germline loops: CDR1 MNHEY, CDR2 SVGAGI. Trimming took 6 bases from V and 5 from J, leaving 13 bases between them. The length of the CDR3 is 13 residues. CDR3 coding DNA: TGTGCCAGCAGGGAGAGGGAGGCATATGGCTACACCTTC. Residues: CASREREAYGYTF.

The rearrangement joins TRBV30 to TRBJ2-2, with no clear D. This CDR3 is 11 amino acids long. The V gene lost 2 bases and the J gene lost 5 bases, with 3 bases spanning the gap. Per the germline V gene, CDR1 is GTSNPN and CDR2 is SVGIG (reference sequence). The CDR3 loop is CAWSRTGELFF. Here the CDR3 DNA reads TGTGCCTGGAGTCGTACCGGGGAGCTGTTTTTT.

The count of this clone is one. This chain connects TRBV30 to TRBJ2-1; perhaps TRBD2 as D (6 bases). There are 15 residues in the CDR3. V lost 2 bases and J 6 bases, leaving 17 bases between the germline ends. CDR1 and CDR2 from the germline V gene are GTSNPN and SVGIG (reference sequence). The DNA of the CDR3 is TGTGCCTGGAGTACCCCACGCGGGATGAGCAATGAGCAGTTCTTC. The encoded protein is CAWSTPRGMSNEQFF.

Concerning this clone itself: Within the sample, other DNA sequences also encode this same CDR3. V gene TRBV19 combines with J gene TRBJ1-2; D unclear. Germline V gene data show CDR1 as LNHDA and CDR2 as SQIVND (reference sequence). V was clipped by 3 bases and J by 8 bases, with 13 bases between them. The CDR3 sequence is 13 residues long. CDR3: CASSIFSSYGYTF. DNA for the CDR3: TGTGCCAGTAGTATTTTCAGTTCCTACGGCTACACCTTC.

A remark on this clone: The sample holds other DNA sequences that translate to the same CDR3. This sequence joins TRBV5-1 and TRBJ1-1, with a tentative D call TRBD1 (5 bases). Germline CDR1 SGHRS, CDR2 YFSETQ. Trimming shortened V by 3 bases and J by 5 bases, and 11 bases separated the two germline ends. The CDR3 length is 13 residues. CDR3 in amino acids: CASSWGGGTEAFF. In DNA form, the CDR3 reads TGCGCCAGCAGCTGGGGCGGGGGGACTGAAGCTTTCTTT.

This clone was seen more than once but under ten times. The CDR3 sequence is CASSPGGADYGYTF. The CDR3 bases are TGTGCCAGCAGCCCAGGGGGCGCTGACTATGGCTACACCTTC. The genes are TRBV7-9 and TRBJ1-2; 8 nucleotides agree with TRBD1. The CDR3 has 14 residues. Germline V CDR1 and CDR2: SEHNR, FQNEAQ (reference sequence). The junction had 5 bases not matched to a gene; V was cut back by 5 bases and J by 3 bases.

Details on this clone: One end of the junction varies from germline; a read error may be responsible. The chain employs TRBV27 and TRBJ2-7, with D perhaps being TRBD1 or TRBD2 (5 bases each). The CDR3 covers 13 residues. The germline V gene has CDR1 MNHEY and CDR2 SMNVEV (reference sequence). The CDR3 coding sequence is TGTGCCAGCAGATTATTACGGGGCGGCGAGCAGTACTTC. It is translated as CASRLLRGGEQYF.

V usage is TRBV30 and J usage is TRBJ1-2, with 8 bases identical to TRBD1. The CDR3 has 14 residues. Germline V gene sequence: CDR1 GTSNPN, CDR2 SVGIG (reference sequence). V gave up 4 bases and J gave up 8 bases; unmatched junction bases: 12. Here the CDR3 DNA reads TGTGCCTGGACGAAGGGACAGGTGGCTGTGGGCTACACCTTC. Translating it yields CAWTKGQVAVGYTF.

V gene TRBV18 combines with J gene TRBJ2-7; 7 bases fit TRBD2. CDR1 and CDR2 (germline): KGHSH, LQKENI. Trimming removed 1 base from V and 3 bases from J; junction bases left unmatched: 3. The CDR3 is 14 amino acids. CDR3 sequence reads: CASSPREGLYEQYF. CDR3 coding DNA: TGTGCCAGCTCACCACGGGAGGGGCTCTACGAGCAGTACTTC.

The chain couples TRBV5-1 to TRBJ2-7; TRBD1 matches 7 bases. Trimming at V came to 0 bases and at J to 0 bases, leaving 3 bases not matched to a gene. CDR3 length: 15 amino acids. Germline V gene sequence: CDR1 SGHRS, CDR2 YFSETQ. CDR3 bases: TGCGCCAGCAGCTTGGAGGGGGACAGCTCCTACGAGCAGTACTTC. Its translation: CASSLEGDSSYEQYF.

The chain combines TRBV19 with TRBJ1-1, with TRBD1 identical over 7 bases. The CDR3 runs 17 residues. Germline V gene data show CDR1 as LNHDA and CDR2 as SQIVND (reference sequence). With 6 bases clipped from V and 3 bases from J, the junction kept 16 bases outside the gene matches. CDR3 loop: CASRTGQARGRHTEAFF. The CDR3, as DNA: TGTGCCAGTAGAACAGGACAGGCCCGGGGACGACACACTGAAGCTTTCTTT.

The chain combines TRBV2 with TRBJ1-2; D is perhaps TRBD1 (6 bases). Germline CDR1 is SNHLY and CDR2 is FYNNEI. The CDR3 has 13 residues. The ends were cut back, 5 bases at V and 4 bases at J, with 11 bases in the middle. CDR3 DNA sequence: TGTGCCAGCAGTCGGACAGCAAGCTATGGCTACACCTTC. It specifies CASSRTASYGYTF.

The V call is TRBV4-1, the J call TRBJ2-5; 12 positions match TRBD2. CDR1 MGHRA and CDR2 YSYEKL come from the germline V gene. The CDR3 loop spans 18 amino acids. The ends lost 3 bases at V and 1 base at J; junction bases unmatched: 9. The CDR3 here is CASSHPSGGARAQETQYF. The CDR3 DNA follows: TGCGCCAGCAGCCACCCTAGCGGGGGGGCGCGAGCCCAAGAGACCCAGTACTTC.

The chain uses TRBV18 and TRBJ1-2; 7 bases agree with TRBD1. Germline trimming cut 6 bases from V and 3 bases from J; bases unmatched to any gene: 4. CDR1 and CDR2 from the germline V gene are KGHSH and LQKENI. CDR3 size: 13 residues. The CDR3 bases are TGTGCCAGCTCTCCTGACAGGGACTATGGCTACACCTTC. Residues: CASSPDRDYGYTF.

The chain joins TRBV27 to TRBJ2-2; D call uncertain. CDR3 length: 14 amino acids. Trimming left V 3 bases short and J 5 bases short, with 10 bases between. Germline lookup yields CDR1 MNHEY and CDR2 SMNVEV (reference sequence). The CDR3 DNA reads TGTGCCAGCAGTTTGACGAGGTGGACCGGGGAGCTGTTTTTT. Its protein product is CASSLTRWTGELFF.

CDR3: CASSLVRGGEETQYF. In DNA form, the CDR3 reads TGTGCCAGCAGCTTAGTGCGGGGGGGAGAGGAGACCCAGTACTTC. This chain uses TRBV11-2 with TRBJ2-5, with 9 bases matching TRBD2. This CDR3 comprises 15 residues. The germline CDR1 and CDR2 sequences are SGHAT and FQNNGV. The ends lost 1 base at V and 5 bases at J; junction bases unmatched: 5.

The chain combines TRBV9 with TRBJ1-1; D gene uncertain. The CDR3 is 13 amino acids. Trimming stripped 0 bases from V and 3 bases from J, with 6 bases between. The germline gives CDR1 SGDLS, CDR2 YYNGEE. For the CDR3, the DNA is TGTGCCAGCAGCGTAGCATTCTACACTGAAGCTTTCTTT. This gives the protein CASSVAFYTEAFF.

The genes are TRBV28 and TRBJ1-2, with 7 bases lining up with TRBD1. The germline CDR1 and CDR2 sequences are MDHEN and SYDVKM. This CDR3 region has 14 residues. J lost 2 bases, V lost 6 bases, and 6 bases had no gene match. The CDR3 nucleotides are TGTGCCAGCAGAACGTCGGGACAGAACTATGGCTACACCTTC. Protein product: CASRTSGQNYGYTF.

J is TRBJ2-2 and V is TRBV4-1, with D maybe TRBD1 (6 bases). V lost 1 base and J 1 base, leaving 13 bases between the germline ends. This CDR3 contains 17 residues. The germline V gene encodes CDR1 MGHRA and CDR2 YSYEKL. CDR3 DNA: TGCGCCAGCAGCCAAGGTCTCAGGGGCAGGAACACCGGGGAGCTGTTTTTT. Its translation is CASSQGLRGRNTGELFF.